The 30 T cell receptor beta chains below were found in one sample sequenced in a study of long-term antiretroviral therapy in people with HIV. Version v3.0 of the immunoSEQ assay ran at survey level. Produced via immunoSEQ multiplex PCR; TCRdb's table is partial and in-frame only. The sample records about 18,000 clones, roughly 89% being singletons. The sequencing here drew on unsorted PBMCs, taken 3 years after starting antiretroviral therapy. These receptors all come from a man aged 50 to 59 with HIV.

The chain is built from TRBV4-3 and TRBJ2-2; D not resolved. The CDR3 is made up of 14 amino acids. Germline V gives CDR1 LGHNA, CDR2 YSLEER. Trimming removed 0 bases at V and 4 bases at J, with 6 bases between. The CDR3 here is CASSQDRFTGELFF. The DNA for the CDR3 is TGCGCCAGCAGCCAAGACCGGTTCACCGGGGAGCTGTTTTTT.

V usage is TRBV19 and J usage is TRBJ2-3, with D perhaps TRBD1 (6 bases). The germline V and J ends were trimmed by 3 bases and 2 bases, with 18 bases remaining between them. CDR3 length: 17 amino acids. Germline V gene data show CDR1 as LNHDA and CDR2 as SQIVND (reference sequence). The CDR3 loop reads CASSIEALQGYTDTQYF. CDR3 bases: TGTGCCAGTAGTATCGAGGCCTTACAGGGCTACACAGATACGCAGTATTTT.

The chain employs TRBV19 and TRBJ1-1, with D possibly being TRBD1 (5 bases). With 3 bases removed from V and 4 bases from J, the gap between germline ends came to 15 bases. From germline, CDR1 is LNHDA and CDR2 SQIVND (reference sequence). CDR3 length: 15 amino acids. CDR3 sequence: CASSIPDNALTEAFF. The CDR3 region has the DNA TGTGCCAGTAGTATTCCGGACAATGCCCTCACTGAAGCTTTCTTT.

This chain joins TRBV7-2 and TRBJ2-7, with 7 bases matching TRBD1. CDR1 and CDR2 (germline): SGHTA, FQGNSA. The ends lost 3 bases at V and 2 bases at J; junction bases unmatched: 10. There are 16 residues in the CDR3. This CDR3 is CASSFRGRVGPYEQYF. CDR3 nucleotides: TGTGCCAGCAGCTTTAGGGGGCGTGTGGGGCCCTACGAGCAGTACTTC. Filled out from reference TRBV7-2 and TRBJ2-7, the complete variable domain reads GAGVSQSPSNKVTEKGKDVELRCDPISGHTALYWYRQSLGQGLEFLIYFQGNSAPDKSGLPSDRFSAERTGGSVSTLTIQRTQQEDSAVYLCASSFRGRVGPYEQYFGPGTRLTVT.

The CDR3 loop reads CASSHLLNTEAFF. The CDR3 DNA is TGTGCCAGCAGTCATCTGCTGAACACTGAAGCTTTCTTT. This chain connects TRBV4-2 to TRBJ1-1; D unresolved. CDR3 length: 13 amino acids. Trimming took off 6 bases at V and 0 bases at J, with 8 bases between the two ends. Germline CDR1 reads LGHNA; CDR2 reads YNFKEQ.

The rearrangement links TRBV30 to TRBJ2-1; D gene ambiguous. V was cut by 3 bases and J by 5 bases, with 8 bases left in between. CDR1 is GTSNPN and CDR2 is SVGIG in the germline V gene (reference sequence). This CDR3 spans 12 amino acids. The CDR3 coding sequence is TGTGCCTGGAGGGTTGCCCACAATGAGCAGTTCTTC. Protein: CAWRVAHNEQFF.

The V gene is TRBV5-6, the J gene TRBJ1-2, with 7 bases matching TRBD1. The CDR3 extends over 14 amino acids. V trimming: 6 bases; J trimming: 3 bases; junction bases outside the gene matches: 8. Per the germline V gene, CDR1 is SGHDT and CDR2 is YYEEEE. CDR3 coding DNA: TGTGCCAGCATCAAACAAGGGGGCTACTATGGCTACACCTTC. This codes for CASIKQGGYYGYTF.

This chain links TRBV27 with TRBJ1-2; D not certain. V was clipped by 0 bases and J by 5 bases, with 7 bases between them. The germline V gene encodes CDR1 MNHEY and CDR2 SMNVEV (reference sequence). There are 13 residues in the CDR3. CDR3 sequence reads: CASSLSSGYGYTF. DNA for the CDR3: TGTGCCAGCAGTTTATCCTCCGGATATGGCTACACCTTC.

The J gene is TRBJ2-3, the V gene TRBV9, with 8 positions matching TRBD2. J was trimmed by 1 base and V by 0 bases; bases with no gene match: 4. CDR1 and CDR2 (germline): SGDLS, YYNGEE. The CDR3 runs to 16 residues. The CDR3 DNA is TGTGCCAGCAGCGTAGCTTCAGCGGGGGGCACAGATACGCAGTATTTT. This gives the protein CASSVASAGGTDTQYF.

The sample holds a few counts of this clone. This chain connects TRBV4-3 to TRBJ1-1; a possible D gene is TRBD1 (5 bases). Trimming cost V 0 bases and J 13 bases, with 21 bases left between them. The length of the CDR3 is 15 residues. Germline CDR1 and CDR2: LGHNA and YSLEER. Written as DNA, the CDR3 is TGCGCCAGCAGCCAAGATCTGGGGCAGGGTAGGCTTCGTTTCTTT. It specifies CASSQDLGQGRLRFF.

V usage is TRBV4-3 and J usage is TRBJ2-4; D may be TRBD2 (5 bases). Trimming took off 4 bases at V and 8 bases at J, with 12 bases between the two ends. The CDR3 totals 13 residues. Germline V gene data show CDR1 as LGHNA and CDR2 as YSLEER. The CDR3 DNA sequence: TGCGCCAGCAGCCGAGACACGAGGGACATTCAGTACTTC. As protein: CASSRDTRDIQYF.

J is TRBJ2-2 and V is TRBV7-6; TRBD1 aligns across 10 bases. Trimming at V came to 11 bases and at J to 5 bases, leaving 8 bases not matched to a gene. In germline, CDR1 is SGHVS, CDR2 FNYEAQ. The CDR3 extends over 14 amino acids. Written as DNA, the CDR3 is TGTGCCCTCTCCGGGGACAGGGGAACCGGGGAGCTGTTTTTT. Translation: CALSGDRGTGELFF.

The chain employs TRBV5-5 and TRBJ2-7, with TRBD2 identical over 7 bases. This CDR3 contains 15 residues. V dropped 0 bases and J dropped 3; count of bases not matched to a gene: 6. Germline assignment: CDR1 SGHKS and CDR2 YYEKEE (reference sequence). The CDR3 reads CASSLESGAFYEQYF. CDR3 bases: TGTGCCAGCAGCTTGGAAAGCGGGGCCTTCTACGAGCAGTACTTC.

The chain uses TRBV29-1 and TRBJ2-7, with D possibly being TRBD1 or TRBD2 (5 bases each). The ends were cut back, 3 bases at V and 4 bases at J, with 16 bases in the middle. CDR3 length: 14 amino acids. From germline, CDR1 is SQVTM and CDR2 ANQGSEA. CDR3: CSVDTRGSFYEQYF. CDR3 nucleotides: TGCAGCGTTGATACCCGGGGCAGCTTTTACGAGCAGTACTTC.

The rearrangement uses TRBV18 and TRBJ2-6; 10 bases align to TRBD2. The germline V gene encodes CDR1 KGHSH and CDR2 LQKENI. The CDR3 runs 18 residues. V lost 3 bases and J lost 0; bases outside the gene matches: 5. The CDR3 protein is CASSPLAGGPSGANVLTF. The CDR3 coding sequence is TGTGCCAGCTCACCCTTAGCGGGGGGCCCCTCTGGGGCCAACGTCCTGACTTTC.

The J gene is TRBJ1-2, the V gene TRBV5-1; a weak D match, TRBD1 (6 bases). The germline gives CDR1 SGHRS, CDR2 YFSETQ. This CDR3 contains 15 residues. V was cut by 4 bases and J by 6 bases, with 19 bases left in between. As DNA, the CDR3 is TGCGCCAGCAGCACCAGGGGAGGGGGGGCTGATGGCTACACCTTC. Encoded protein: CASSTRGGGADGYTF.

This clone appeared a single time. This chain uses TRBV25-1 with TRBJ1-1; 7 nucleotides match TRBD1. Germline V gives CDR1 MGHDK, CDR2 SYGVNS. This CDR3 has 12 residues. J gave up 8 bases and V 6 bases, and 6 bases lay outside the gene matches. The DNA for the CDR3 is TGTGCCAGCAGGGACAGGCCCAGGGAAGCTTTCTTT. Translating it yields CASRDRPREAFF.

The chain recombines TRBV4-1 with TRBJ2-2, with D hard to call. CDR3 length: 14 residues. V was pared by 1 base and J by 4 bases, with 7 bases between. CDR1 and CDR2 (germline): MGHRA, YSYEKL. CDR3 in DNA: TGCGCCAGCAGCCAAGTCGACACCACCGGGGAGCTGTTTTTT. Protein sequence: CASSQVDTTGELFF.

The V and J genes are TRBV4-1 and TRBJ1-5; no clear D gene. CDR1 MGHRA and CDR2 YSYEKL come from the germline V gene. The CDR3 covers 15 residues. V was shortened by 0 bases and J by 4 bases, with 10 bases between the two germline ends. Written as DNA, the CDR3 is TGCGCCAGCAGCCAAGATCGGGGTAGAAATCAGCCCCAGCATTTT. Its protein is CASSQDRGRNQPQHF.

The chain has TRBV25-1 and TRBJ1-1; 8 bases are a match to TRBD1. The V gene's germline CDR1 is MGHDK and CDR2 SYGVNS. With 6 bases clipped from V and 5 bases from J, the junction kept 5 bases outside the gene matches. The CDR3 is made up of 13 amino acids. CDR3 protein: CASSGQGRTEAFF. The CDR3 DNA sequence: TGTGCCAGCAGCGGACAGGGACGGACTGAAGCTTTCTTT. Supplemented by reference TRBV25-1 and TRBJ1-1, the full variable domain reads EADIYQTPRYLVIGTGKKITLECSQTMGHDKMYWYQQDPGMELHLIHYSYGVNSTEKGDLSSESTVSRIRTEHFPLTLESARPSHTSQYLCASSGQGRTEAFFGQGTRLTVV.

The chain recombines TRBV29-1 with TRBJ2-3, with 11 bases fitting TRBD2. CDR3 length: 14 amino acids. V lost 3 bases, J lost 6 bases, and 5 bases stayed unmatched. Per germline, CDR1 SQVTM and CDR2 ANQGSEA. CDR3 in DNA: TGCAGCGTTGAGGCTAGCGGGGGGTTTGATACGCAGTATTTT. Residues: CSVEASGGFDTQYF.

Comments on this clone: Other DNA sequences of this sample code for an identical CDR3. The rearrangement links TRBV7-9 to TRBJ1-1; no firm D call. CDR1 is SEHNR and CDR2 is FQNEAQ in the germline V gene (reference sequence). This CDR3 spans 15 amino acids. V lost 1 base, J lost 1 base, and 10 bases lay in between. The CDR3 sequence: CASSLGAAANTEAFF. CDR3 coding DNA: TGTGCCAGCAGCTTAGGAGCGGCAGCGAACACTGAAGCTTTCTTT.

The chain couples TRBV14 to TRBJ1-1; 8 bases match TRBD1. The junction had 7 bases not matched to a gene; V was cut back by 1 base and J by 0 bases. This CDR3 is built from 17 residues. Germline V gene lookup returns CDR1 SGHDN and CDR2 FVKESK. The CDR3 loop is CASSQAQGGYMNTEAFF. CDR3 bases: TGTGCCAGCAGCCAAGCACAGGGGGGGTACATGAACACTGAAGCTTTCTTT.

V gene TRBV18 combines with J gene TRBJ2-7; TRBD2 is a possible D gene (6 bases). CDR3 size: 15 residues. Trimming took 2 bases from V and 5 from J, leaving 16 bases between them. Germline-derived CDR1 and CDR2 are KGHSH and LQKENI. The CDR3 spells CASSPLQVAVDEQYF. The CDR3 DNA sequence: TGTGCCAGCTCACCATTACAGGTAGCGGTCGACGAGCAGTACTTC.

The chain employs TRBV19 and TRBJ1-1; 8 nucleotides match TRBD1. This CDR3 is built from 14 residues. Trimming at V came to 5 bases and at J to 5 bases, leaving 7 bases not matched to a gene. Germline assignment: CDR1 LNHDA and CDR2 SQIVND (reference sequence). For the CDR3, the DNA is TGTGCCAGTAGTTCCGGGACAGGAATAACTGAAGCTTTCTTT. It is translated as CASSSGTGITEAFF.

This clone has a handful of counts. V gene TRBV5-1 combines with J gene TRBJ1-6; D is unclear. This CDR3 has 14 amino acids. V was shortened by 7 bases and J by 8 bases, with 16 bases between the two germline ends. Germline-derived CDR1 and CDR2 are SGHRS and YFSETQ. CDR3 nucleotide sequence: TGCGCCAGCCTCCCTCGGTCCCCTCATTCACCCCTCCACTTT. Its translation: CASLPRSPHSPLHF. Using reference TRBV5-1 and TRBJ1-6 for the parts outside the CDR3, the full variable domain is KAGVTQTPRYLIKTRGQQVTLSCSPISGHRSVSWYQQTPGQGLQFLFEYFSETQRNKGNFPGRFSGRQFSNSRSEMNVSTLELGDSALYLCASLPRSPHSPLHFGNGTRLTVT.

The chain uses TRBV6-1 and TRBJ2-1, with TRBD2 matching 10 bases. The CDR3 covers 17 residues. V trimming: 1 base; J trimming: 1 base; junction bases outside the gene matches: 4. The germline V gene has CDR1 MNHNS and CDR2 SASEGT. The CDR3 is CASSEEASGGSYNEQFF. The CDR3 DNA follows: TGTGCCAGCAGTGAAGAGGCTAGCGGGGGATCCTACAATGAGCAGTTCTTC.

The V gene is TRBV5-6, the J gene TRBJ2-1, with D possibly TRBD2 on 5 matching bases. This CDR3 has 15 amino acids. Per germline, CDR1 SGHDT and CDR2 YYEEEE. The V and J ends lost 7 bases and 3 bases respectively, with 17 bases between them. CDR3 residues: CASSPGPGFYNEQFF. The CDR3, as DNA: TGTGCCAGCTCCCCCGGGCCGGGATTCTACAATGAGCAGTTCTTC.

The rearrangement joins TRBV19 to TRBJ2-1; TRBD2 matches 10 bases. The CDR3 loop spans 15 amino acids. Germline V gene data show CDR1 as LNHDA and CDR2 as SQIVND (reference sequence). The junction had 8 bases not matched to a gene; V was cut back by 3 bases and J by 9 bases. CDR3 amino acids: CASSISSGGLSEQFF. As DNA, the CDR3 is TGTGCCAGTAGTATCTCTAGCGGGGGCCTAAGTGAGCAGTTCTTC.

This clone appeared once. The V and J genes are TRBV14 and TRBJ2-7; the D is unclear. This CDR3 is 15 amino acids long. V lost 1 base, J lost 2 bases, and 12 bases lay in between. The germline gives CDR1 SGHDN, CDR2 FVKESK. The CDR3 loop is CASSQAKGYTYEQYF. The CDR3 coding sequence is TGTGCCAGCAGCCAAGCTAAAGGGTACACCTACGAGCAGTACTTC.